Below are 2 T cell receptor beta chains sequenced from a single sample in a study of human T cells and chemical hapten exposure. One entry per CDR3 protein results from TCRdb running MiXCR on the RACE reads. The top ten clones hold about 1.8% of a sample with about 130,000 distinct CDR3 sequences, approximately 9.1% of them seen once. Documented time point: healthy volunteer bleed at 2 weeks. Whole blood, unfractionated, served as the material for total RNA extraction. Source material: whole blood. All receptors derive from a male donor in good health. Some clones in this sample may be carry-over from other donors' samples.

This chain links TRBV19 with TRBJ2-2; no clear D gene. Trimming shortened V by 2 bases and J by 6 bases, and 10 bases separated the two germline ends. Germline CDR1 reads LNHDA; CDR2 reads SQIVND (reference sequence). CDR3 length equals 14 residues. The CDR3 here is CASSIKVNAGELFF. As DNA, the CDR3 is TGTGCCAGTAGTATAAAGGTTAATGCCGGGGAGCTGTTTTTT.

This clonotype showed up just a few times. This chain links TRBV19 with TRBJ2-1; D is unresolved. This CDR3 has 15 amino acids. Trimming pared 3 bases from V and 0 bases from J, leaving 9 bases between. From germline, CDR1 is LNHDA and CDR2 SQIVND (reference sequence). CDR3: CASSMGSSSYNEQFF. CDR3 bases: TGTGCCAGTAGTATGGGCAGCAGCTCCTACAATGAGCAGTTCTTC.